This TCR beta chain was sequenced during a study of T cells after yellow fever vaccination. The wider study: Where fractions had low cell numbers, libraries were prepared from them with the SMART-Seq v4 Ultra Low Input RNA kit.

General study points: A weaker secondary response peaked on day 5, the primary on day 15.

TCRdb itself ran the 5' RACE reads through MiXCR, one entry per CDR3 protein. Altogether about 170,000 distinct CDR3 sequences are present, roughly 9.6% being singletons, with the ten largest covering less than 40%. This clonotype appeared many times. The antigen remains unidentified. This clonotype originated in a young man who received the YFV17D yellow fever vaccine. The sequenced sample was CD8+ T cells sorted from PBMCs, obtained 15 days after the yellow fever booster vaccination.

The CDR3 protein is CASSLTGTGTNYEQYF. In DNA, the CDR3 is TGCGCCAGCAGCTTGACCGGGACGGGAACCAACTACGAGCAGTACTTC. The chain links TRBV5-1 to TRBJ2-7; D could derive from TRBD1 or TRBD2 (5 bases each). Trimming took 1 base from V and 3 from J, leaving 17 bases between them. The CDR3 contains 16 residues. Germline CDR1 SGHRS, CDR2 YFSETQ.